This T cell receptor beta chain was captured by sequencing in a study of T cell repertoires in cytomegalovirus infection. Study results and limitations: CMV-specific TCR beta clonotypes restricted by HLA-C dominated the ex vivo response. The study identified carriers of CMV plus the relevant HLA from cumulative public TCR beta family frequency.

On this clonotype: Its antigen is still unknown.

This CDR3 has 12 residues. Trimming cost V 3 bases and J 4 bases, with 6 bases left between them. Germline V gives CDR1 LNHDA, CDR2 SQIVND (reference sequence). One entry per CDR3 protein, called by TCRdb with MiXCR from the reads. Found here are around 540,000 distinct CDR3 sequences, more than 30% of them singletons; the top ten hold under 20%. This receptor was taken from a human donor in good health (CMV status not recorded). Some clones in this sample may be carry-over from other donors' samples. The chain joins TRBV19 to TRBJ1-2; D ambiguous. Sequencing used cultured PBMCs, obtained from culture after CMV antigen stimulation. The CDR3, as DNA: TGTGCCAGTAGTATTGCCCCCTATGGCTACACCTTC. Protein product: CASSIAPYGYTF.